The rows below give T cell receptor beta chains drawn from one sample of a study of blood T cell repertoires in COVID-19. The data were produced by immunoSEQ multiplex PCR, yet TCRdb's version contains in-frame clones alone and is incomplete. The sample yields more than 200,000 clones, 84% seen once. The sequenced material came from peripheral blood. These receptor sequences come from a woman aged 80 or over with COVID-19, enrolled during active disease. The CDR3 runs from the conserved cysteine through the conserved F or W. The D gene is left open where the match is weak. Size tells how often a clone was seen (once, few, many) or the class of an expanded clone, and some rows leave it out.

D gene,clone size,J gene,V gene,CDR3 DNA,CDR3 protein
TRBD1,NA,TRBJ1-5,TRBV19,TGTGCCAGTAGTGTGGGACAGTCCAATCAGCCCCAGCATTTT,CASSVGQSNQPQHF
TRBD2,NA,TRBJ2-5,TRBV11-2,TGTGCCAGCAGCCTCAGGGAGGGAGTGACCCAGTACTTC,CASSLREGVTQYF
TRBD1,few,TRBJ1-1,TRBV7-9,TGTGCCAGCGTACCCCGCCGGACAGGGGTTGGCAAAGACACTGAAGCTTTCTTT,CASVPRRTGVGKDTEAFF
NA,NA,TRBJ2-7,TRBV5-1,TGCGCCAGCAGCTTGGAGGCAGGGAAGTACTACGAGCAGTACTTC,CASSLEAGKYYEQYF
NA,NA,TRBJ1-5,TRBV5-6,TGTGCCAGCAGCTTCGGACACTCGAATCAGCCCCAGCATTTT,CASSFGHSNQPQHF
NA,NA,TRBJ1-1,TRBV6-5,TGTGCCAGCACCCCCCCTGGGGGCGGCACTGAAGCTTTCTTT,CASTPPGGGTEAFF
NA,NA,TRBJ1-6,TRBV19,TGTGCCAGTAGTATAAACGGGGGTGATTCACCCCTCCACTTT,CASSINGGDSPLHF
TRBD1,NA,TRBJ1-4,TRBV19,TGTGCCAGTAGTCAAGGGACAGCGAAACTGTTTTTT,CASSQGTAKLFF
TRBD1,NA,TRBJ2-5,TRBV10-3,TGTGCCATCAGTGCCTCAGGGGGCTACCAAGAGACCCAGTACTTC,CAISASGGYQETQYF
TRBD1,NA,TRBJ1-5,TRBV27,TGTGCCAGCAGCACAGGGGGCTTCAATCAGCCCCAGCATTTT,CASSTGGFNQPQHF
NA,NA,TRBJ1-2,TRBV18,TGTGCCAGCTCACCGACTCCTGACGGGGACTATGGCTACACCTTC,CASSPTPDGDYGYTF
NA,NA,TRBJ2-2,TRBV3-1/TRBV3-2,TGTGCCAGCAGGCTCAGCGGGGAGCTGTTTTTT,CASRLSGELFF
NA,NA,TRBJ1-1,TRBV2,TGTGCCAGCAGAGCGACAGGGAACACTGAAGCTTTCTTT,CASRATGNTEAFF
TRBD1,NA,TRBJ2-1,TRBV7-2,TGTGCCAGCAGCCTCAGGGGGCGAGATTATGAGCAGTTCTTC,CASSLRGRDYEQFF
NA,NA,TRBJ2-4,TRBV6-5,TGTGCCAGCAGTCGGGAAGGTAAAAACATTCAGTACTTC,CASSREGKNIQYF
NA,NA,TRBJ2-5,TRBV6-2/TRBV6-3,TGTGCCAGCAGTTACTCGTCGGCGGGGGCGTACCAAGAGACCCAGTACTTC,CASSYSSAGAYQETQYF
TRBD1,NA,TRBJ2-2,TRBV6-1,TGTGCCAGCAGTGGGGGTTTTACGTCAGGGGGCCCCGGGGAGCTGTTTTTT,CASSGGFTSGGPGELFF
NA,NA,TRBJ2-3,TRBV11-2,TGTGCCAGCAGGGCACTGGGGGCCCACACAGATACGCAGTATTTT,CASRALGAHTDTQYF
NA,NA,TRBJ1-5,TRBV7-8,TGTGCCAGCAGCTCCTCGGGTCTTCCTAATCAGCCCCAGCATTTT,CASSSSGLPNQPQHF
NA,NA,TRBJ1-2,TRBV27,TGTGCCAGCAGTTTATCGCGGTGGGATGGCTACACCTTC,CASSLSRWDGYTF
NA,NA,TRBJ2-7,TRBV11-2,TGTGCCAGCAGCTTCACGTCGGGCTCGGGGGTCCCCTACGAGCAGTACTTC,CASSFTSGSGVPYEQYF
NA,NA,TRBJ1-4,TRBV3-1/TRBV3-2,TGTGCCAGCAGCCGGACCGCCAGGGGAAGGTATGAAAAACTGTTTTTT,CASSRTARGRYEKLFF